The 28 T cell receptor beta chains below come from one sample, sequenced in a study of cytomegalovirus exposure and HLA in healthy donors. PCR involved 60 Vbeta and 13 Jbeta primers. The protocol was immunoSEQ multiplex PCR, while the TCRdb copy is restricted to in-frame clones and leaves out a portion. The table for this sample gives 100,000 to 150,000 clones. The source material was PBMCs. These receptors originate from a man under 40 in good health and CMV-seronegative.

V and J are TRBV5-1 and TRBJ2-2; D ambiguous. The CDR3 runs to 17 residues. Trimming pared 0 bases from V and 1 base from J, leaving 13 bases between. Germline V CDR1 and CDR2: SGHRS, YFSETQ. The CDR3 here is CASSLAGGVMNTGELFF. The DNA of the CDR3 is TGCGCCAGCAGCTTGGCCGGCGGAGTCATGAACACCGGGGAGCTGTTTTTT. Supplemented by reference TRBV5-1 and TRBJ2-2, the full variable domain reads KAGVTQTPRYLIKTRGQQVTLSCSPISGHRSVSWYQQTPGQGLQFLFEYFSETQRNKGNFPGRFSGRQFSNSRSEMNVSTLELGDSALYLCASSLAGGVMNTGELFFGEGSRLTVL.

This rearrangement joins TRBV27 to TRBJ2-1; maybe TRBD2 (6 bases). Germline CDR1 and CDR2: MNHEY and SMNVEV (reference sequence). V lost 2 bases and J 11 bases, leaving 13 bases between the germline ends. CDR3 length equals 13 residues. The CDR3 nucleotides read TGTGCCAGCAGTTTAGCGGGACTGGGGCAGCAGTTCTTC. This encodes CASSLAGLGQQFF.

The V gene is TRBV5-6, the J gene TRBJ2-3, with TRBD2 as a possible D gene (6 bases). Trimming took off 2 bases at V and 5 bases at J, with 15 bases between the two ends. CDR3 length: 15 amino acids. Germline CDR1 and CDR2: SGHDT and YYEEEE. DNA for the CDR3: TGTGCCAGCAGCTTCTGGTTCCTGGGAGGAGATACGCAGTATTTT. The encoded protein is CASSFWFLGGDTQYF.

The chain recombines TRBV7-9 with TRBJ2-7; 11 bases map to TRBD1. Germline V lookup: CDR1 SEHNR, CDR2 FQNEAQ (reference sequence). V trimming: 4 bases; J trimming: 2 bases; junction bases outside the gene matches: 1. The CDR3 is 14 residues long. This CDR3 reads CASSWGQGAYEQYF. The CDR3 nucleotides read TGTGCCAGCAGCTGGGGACAGGGGGCCTACGAGCAGTACTTC. The complete variable domain, with remaining parts taken from reference TRBV7-9 and TRBJ2-7, reads DTGVSQNPRHKITKRGQNVTFRCDPISEHNRLYWYRQTLGQGPEFLTYFQNEAQLEKSRLLSDRFSAERPKGSFSTLEIQRTEQGDSAMYLCASSWGQGAYEQYFGPGTRLTVT.

This chain connects TRBV5-1 to TRBJ1-3; D is ambiguous. V lost 2 bases and J 0 bases, leaving 6 bases between the germline ends. The V gene's germline CDR1 is SGHRS and CDR2 YFSETQ. There are 14 residues in the CDR3. The CDR3 here is CASSFGDSGNTIYF. Written as DNA, the CDR3 is TGCGCCAGCAGCTTCGGGGACTCTGGAAACACCATATATTTT.

The chain is built from TRBV4-2 and TRBJ1-1, with D uncertain. The CDR3 extends over 15 amino acids. Looked up from germline, CDR1 is LGHNA and CDR2 is YNFKEQ. The V gene lost 4 bases and the J gene lost 1 base, with 13 bases spanning the gap. The CDR3, as DNA: TGTGCCAGCAGCCTACGCCTAGAGGGGAACACTGAAGCTTTCTTT. Protein sequence: CASSLRLEGNTEAFF.

V gene TRBV14 combines with J gene TRBJ1-1; no definite D call. Deletions cut 5 bases from V and 4 bases from J, with 14 bases between. Per germline, CDR1 SGHDN and CDR2 FVKESK. The CDR3 has 14 residues. CDR3 sequence (DNA): TGTGCCAGCAGCAACCTTCATGGGAGCACTGAAGCTTTCTTT. Residues: CASSNLHGSTEAFF.

The chain employs TRBV19 and TRBJ2-7; 7 bases align to TRBD1. J lost 5 bases, V lost 4 bases, and 11 bases had no gene match. This CDR3 is 15 amino acids long. The germline CDR1 and CDR2 sequences are LNHDA and SQIVND (reference sequence). This CDR3 is CASSKSGQVPHEQYF. The CDR3 coding sequence is TGTGCCAGTAGTAAATCCGGACAGGTTCCACACGAGCAGTACTTC.

The chain carries TRBV19 and TRBJ2-3; possible D gene TRBD1, 5 bases. With 5 bases removed from V and 3 bases from J, the gap between germline ends came to 18 bases. CDR3 length: 16 residues. Germline CDR1 reads LNHDA; CDR2 reads SQIVND (reference sequence). The CDR3 is CASSLPTEKETDTQYF. The CDR3 bases are TGTGCCAGTAGTCTTCCGACAGAGAAGGAGACAGATACGCAGTATTTT.

This chain joins TRBV27 and TRBJ2-7; possible D gene TRBD2, 5 bases. The CDR3 has 14 amino acids. Germline V gene lookup returns CDR1 MNHEY and CDR2 SMNVEV (reference sequence). The germline V and J ends were trimmed by 1 base and 4 bases, with 11 bases remaining between them. For the CDR3, the DNA is TGTGCCAGCAGTTTATACGGGGATTCTTACGAGCAGTACTTC. Its protein is CASSLYGDSYEQYF.

The V and J genes are TRBV4-3 and TRBJ2-6; weak D call: TRBD1 (6 bases). CDR1 and CDR2 (germline): LGHNA, YSLEER. The CDR3 contains 17 residues. Trimming shortened V by 0 bases and J by 2 bases, and 11 bases separated the two germline ends. DNA of the CDR3: TGCGCCAGCAGCCAAGACCCCCCAGGGGCTGGGGCCAACGTCCTGACTTTC. Encoded protein: CASSQDPPGAGANVLTF.

The DNA for the CDR3 is TGTGCCAGCAGCCCCGAGCCTGGAAACACCATATATTTT. Translating it yields CASSPEPGNTIYF. The V and J genes are TRBV6-1 and TRBJ1-3, with D hard to call. This CDR3 comprises 13 residues. Trimming pared 6 bases from V and 2 bases from J, leaving 8 bases between. Germline V CDR1 and CDR2: MNHNS, SASEGT.

The chain uses TRBV4-1 and TRBJ1-2, with D possibly being TRBD1 (6 bases). The CDR3 has 14 residues. Trimming shortened V by 5 bases and J by 3 bases, and 13 bases separated the two germline ends. CDR1 MGHRA and CDR2 YSYEKL come from the germline V gene. The CDR3 loop is CASSSLPGDYGYTF. The CDR3 DNA is TGCGCCAGCAGCTCTTTGCCAGGGGACTATGGCTACACCTTC.

The chain combines TRBV7-2 with TRBJ2-5, with D unresolved. The last part of the DNA fits TRBJ2-7 better; the J call may be wrong. Per germline, CDR1 SGHTA and CDR2 FQGNSA. The CDR3 is made up of 14 amino acids. The CDR3: CASSTGLHSYEQYF. CDR3 coding DNA: TGTGCCAGCAGCACCGGTCTCCACTCCTACGAGCAGTACTTC.

The rearrangement links TRBV11-2 to TRBJ2-3, with 9 bases that match TRBD1. CDR3 length: 15 residues. The germline V gene encodes CDR1 SGHAT and CDR2 FQNNGV. The ends lost 4 bases at V and 2 bases at J; junction bases unmatched: 4. The CDR3 coding sequence is TGTGCCAGCAGCTCAAGACAGGGGGTCACAGATACGCAGTATTTT. Amino acid sequence: CASSSRQGVTDTQYF.

With regard to this clone: Other DNA sequences from this sample encode an identical CDR3 as well. The chain has TRBV7-9 and TRBJ1-5, with TRBD1 identical over 8 bases. This CDR3 has 15 residues. The germline gives CDR1 SEHNR, CDR2 FQNEAQ (reference sequence). V shed 5 bases, J shed 5 bases, and the junction held 8 bases outside the gene matches. CDR3 in DNA: TGTGCCAGCAGCCTAGACAGGGGCGGTGATCAGCCCCAGCATTTT. Translating it yields CASSLDRGGDQPQHF.

V and J are TRBV10-3 and TRBJ1-5; 8 bases are shared with TRBD1. The germline gives CDR1 ENHRY, CDR2 SYGVKD. The junction had 13 bases not matched to a gene; V was cut back by 2 bases and J by 7 bases. This CDR3 has 17 residues. CDR3 residues: CAISETVLGTGKQPQHF. CDR3 nucleotides: TGTGCCATCAGTGAGACGGTACTGGGGACAGGAAAACAGCCCCAGCATTTT.

The chain carries TRBV7-8 and TRBJ2-7; D is ambiguous. The germline gives CDR1 SGHVS, CDR2 FQNEAQ. V lost 6 bases to trimming and J lost 3 bases, with 6 bases between them. This CDR3 is built from 11 residues. The CDR3 region has the DNA TGTGCCAGCAGGGGCAACTACGAGCAGTACTTC. Encoded protein: CASRGNYEQYF.

This chain uses TRBV7-2 with TRBJ2-7; D remains ambiguous. The CDR3 runs 13 residues. Germline CDR1 and CDR2: SGHTA and FQGNSA. V lost 5 bases and J lost 1, with 9 bases in between. In DNA, the CDR3 is TGTGCCAGCAGCCACGACACTTCCTACGAGCAGTACTTC. This translates into CASSHDTSYEQYF. Full variable domain (missing parts from reference TRBV7-2 and TRBJ2-7): GAGVSQSPSNKVTEKGKDVELRCDPISGHTALYWYRQSLGQGLEFLIYFQGNSAPDKSGLPSDRFSAERTGGSVSTLTIQRTQQEDSAVYLCASSHDTSYEQYFGPGTRLTVT.

CDR3 protein: CASSPLAGNTYEQYF. The CDR3 DNA follows: TGTGCCAGCAGCCCCCTCGCGGGGAACACCTACGAGCAGTACTTC. The rearrangement joins TRBV7-9 to TRBJ2-7, with D possibly being TRBD2 (6 bases). The V end was cut by 5 bases, the J end by 2 bases, with 16 bases between. This CDR3 has 15 amino acids. Germline-derived CDR1 and CDR2 are SEHNR and FQNEAQ (reference sequence).

The V and J genes are TRBV10-3 and TRBJ1-4; a weak D match, TRBD1 (5 bases). The CDR3 sequence is 13 residues long. In germline, CDR1 is ENHRY, CDR2 SYGVKD. The V end lost 8 bases, the J end lost 3 bases, and 10 bases lay between the germline ends. The CDR3 region has the DNA TGTGCCATCCGTGGGGCAGCTAATGAAAAACTGTTTTTT. This gives the protein CAIRGAANEKLFF.

This chain connects TRBV28 to TRBJ1-5, with 9 bases matching TRBD1. Germline assignment: CDR1 MDHEN and CDR2 SYDVKM. V was clipped by 5 bases and J by 1 base; unmatched bases: 3. The CDR3 has 15 residues. The DNA of the CDR3 is TGTGCCAGCAGTCCGGACAGGGGCAGCAATCAGCCCCAGCATTTT. This gives the protein CASSPDRGSNQPQHF.

V gene TRBV7-9 combines with J gene TRBJ2-2; 13 positions match TRBD2. The CDR3 is 16 amino acids. Germline V lookup: CDR1 SEHNR, CDR2 FQNEAQ (reference sequence). After removal of 5 bases from V and 7 bases from J, the junction contained 7 bases not matched to a gene. CDR3: CASSPGLAGADGELFF. DNA for the CDR3: TGTGCCAGCAGCCCCGGACTAGCGGGAGCTGACGGGGAGCTGTTTTTT.

The J gene is TRBJ2-4, the V gene TRBV29-1; D is possibly TRBD2 (7 bases). Germline V lookup: CDR1 SQVTM, CDR2 ANQGSEA. V was shortened by 4 bases and J by 3 bases, with 13 bases between the two germline ends. The CDR3 is made up of 14 amino acids. This chain's CDR3 is CSVGGEGGKNIQYF. In DNA, the CDR3 is TGCAGCGTTGGGGGGGAGGGGGGCAAAAACATTCAGTACTTC.

This sequence joins TRBV12-1 and TRBJ1-3. TRBV12-1 is a documented pseudogene. The CDR3 spans 22 residues. This CDR3 is CASSSKQAGTWIGRLSGNTIYF. The CDR3, as DNA: TGTGCCAGCAGCTCGAAACAAGCCGGGACTTGGATTGGGAGGCTATCTGGAAACACCATATATTTT.

The chain couples TRBV19 to TRBJ1-5, with TRBD1 matching over 9 bases. The V gene end was trimmed by 7 bases and the J gene end by 6 bases; junction bases not matched to a gene: 10. The germline V gene encodes CDR1 LNHDA and CDR2 SQIVND (reference sequence). The CDR3 extends over 15 amino acids. CDR3 region: CASTDTGGSLQPQHF. DNA of the CDR3: TGTGCCAGTACTGATACAGGGGGCTCACTTCAGCCCCAGCATTTT.

The chain employs TRBV29-1 and TRBJ2-5; TRBD2 aligns across 9 bases. J was trimmed by 4 bases and V by 4 bases; bases with no gene match: 7. The CDR3 contains 14 residues. Looked up from germline, CDR1 is SQVTM and CDR2 is ANQGSEA. The CDR3 sequence: CSVGVAGEAETQYF. Here the CDR3 DNA reads TGCAGCGTTGGGGTAGCGGGAGAGGCAGAGACCCAGTACTTC.

This sequence joins TRBV7-3 and TRBJ2-2; D unresolved. V lost 4 bases and J lost 1, with 4 bases in between. The CDR3 covers 13 residues. Germline lookup yields CDR1 SGHTA and CDR2 FQGTGA. This CDR3 reads CASSSMNTGELFF. Here the CDR3 DNA reads TGTGCCAGCAGCTCAATGAACACCGGGGAGCTGTTTTTT.